Listed below are T cell receptor beta chains from one sample, sequenced in a study of blood T cell repertoires in COVID-19. Generated by immunoSEQ multiplex PCR, the TCRdb table keeps only in-frame clones and is missing some. The data contain some 370,000 clones, more than 75% of them seen just once; the ten biggest clones take up more than 9%. Sequenced: peripheral blood. The receptors were sampled from a woman in her twenties or thirties with COVID-19, enrolled during active disease. Both conserved end residues are part of each CDR3. Fields, in order: D gene, clone size, V gene, J gene, CDR3 protein, CDR3 DNA. The D gene is left open where the match is weak. Expanded clones get a size class; other rows say once, few or many, or leave the size out.

.	.	TRBV2	TRBJ2-7	CASSREALYEQYF	TGTGCCAGCAGTAGGGAGGCCCTCTACGAGCAGTACTTC
.	.	TRBV5-1	TRBJ2-7	CASSLGSLEQYF	TGCGCCAGCAGCTTGGGTTCTCTCGAGCAGTACTTC
TRBD1	.	TRBV7-2	TRBJ2-5	CASSPDRGQGQETQYF	TGTGCCAGCAGCCCAGACAGGGGGCAAGGGCAAGAGACCCAGTACTTC
TRBD2	.	TRBV30	TRBJ2-7	CAWRGGRQYEQYF	TGTGCCTGGAGGGGGGGGAGGCAATACGAGCAGTACTTC
TRBD1	.	TRBV6-5	TRBJ1-1	CASRDWTGAGTEAFF	TGTGCCAGCAGGGATTGGACAGGGGCTGGCACTGAAGCTTTCTTT
.	.	TRBV5-1	TRBJ1-1	CASSLVGGDTEAFF	TGCGCCAGCAGCTTGGTAGGGGGGGACACTGAAGCTTTCTTT
TRBD2	.	TRBV30	TRBJ2-3	CAWSGLAGGLDTQYF	TGTGCCTGGAGTGGACTAGCGGGAGGGCTAGATACGCAGTATTTT
TRBD1	.	TRBV7-3	TRBJ1-6	CASSFKQGISPLHF	TGTGCCAGCAGCTTCAAACAGGGGATTTCACCCCTCCACTTT
.	.	TRBV11-2	TRBJ2-2	CASSLLLATGELFF	TGTGCCAGCAGCTTATTACTAGCAACCGGGGAGCTGTTTTTT
TRBD1	few	TRBV5-4	TRBJ1-2	CASSLEGANYGYTF	TGTGCCAGCAGCTTGGAGGGGGCGAACTATGGCTACACCTTC
TRBD1	.	TRBV10-3	TRBJ2-3	CAIRATDRGSTDTQYF	TGTGCCATCAGAGCCACTGACAGGGGGAGCACAGATACGCAGTATTTT
.	.	TRBV5-1	TRBJ2-1	CASSLTGSASYNEQFF	TGCGCCAGCAGCCTTACCGGGAGCGCTTCCTACAATGAGCAGTTCTTC
.	.	TRBV6-5	TRBJ1-6	CASGRESNSPLHF	TGTGCCAGCGGGCGTGAGTCCAATTCACCCCTCCACTTT
TRBD1	few	TRBV6-6	TRBJ2-7	CASSRDSEQYF	TGTGCCAGCAGCCGGGACAGCGAGCAGTACTTC
TRBD1	once	TRBV7-2	TRBJ1-4	CASSLADRGKLFF	TGTGCCAGCAGCTTAGCCGACAGGGGAAAACTGTTTTTT
.	.	TRBV7-9	TRBJ2-7	CASSLAQDSYEQYF	TGTGCCAGCAGCTTAGCGCAGGACTCCTACGAGCAGTACTTC
TRBD1	once	TRBV5-4	TRBJ2-3	CASSSGQGERTQYF	TGTGCCAGCAGCTCGGGACAGGGGGAACGTACGCAGTATTTT
TRBD1	.	TRBV2	TRBJ1-1	CASSAQGDTEAFF	TGTGCCAGCAGTGCTCAGGGGGACACTGAAGCTTTCTTT
TRBD2	.	TRBV2	TRBJ2-1	CASRLAVAGLNEQFF	TGTGCCAGCAGGCTGGCGGTAGCGGGACTCAATGAGCAGTTCTTC
TRBD2	.	TRBV14	TRBJ2-5	CASSRQAGAGIQETQYF	TGTGCCAGCAGCCGGCAAGCTGGAGCGGGGATACAAGAGACCCAGTACTTC
.	.	TRBV27	TRBJ2-7	CASSFSSSYEQYF	TGTGCCAGCAGTTTTTCCTCGTCCTACGAGCAGTACTTC
TRBD1	.	TRBV24-1	TRBJ2-7	CATRDRAYEQYF	TGTGCCACACGGGACAGAGCCTACGAGCAGTACTTC
.	.	TRBV2	TRBJ1-4	CASSLRTATNEKLFF	TGTGCCAGCAGTCTAAGGACAGCAACTAATGAAAAACTGTTTTTT
.	once	TRBV6-5	TRBJ2-7	CASSYRPGNSYEQYF	TGTGCCAGCAGTTACAGGCCGGGGAACTCCTACGAGCAGTACTTC
TRBD1	.	TRBV5-1	TRBJ1-2	CASSSPGQGDYGYTF	TGCGCCAGCAGCTCACCGGGACAGGGGGACTATGGCTACACCTTC
TRBD1	.	TRBV28	TRBJ2-3	CASSPPRRGSKTQYF	TGTGCCAGCAGTCCGCCCCGCAGGGGGTCGAAGACGCAGTATTTT
.	.	TRBV4-1	TRBJ2-7	CASSQDRLYEQYF	TGCGCCAGCAGCCAAGATCGGTTGTACGAGCAGTACTTC
.	.	TRBV4-3	TRBJ1-6	CASSQDFPRASPLHF	TGCGCCAGCAGCCAAGATTTCCCCAGGGCTTCACCCCTCCACTTT
.	.	TRBV4-1	TRBJ1-4	CASSQDRVNEKLFF	TGCGCCAGCAGCCAAGATCGGGTGAATGAAAAACTGTTTTTT
.	.	TRBV24-1	TRBJ2-2	CATQDGLNTGELFF	TGTGCCACCCAGGACGGACTAAACACCGGGGAGCTGTTTTTT
.	.	TRBV9	TRBJ1-3	CASSYRGTGSSGNTIYF	TGTGCCAGCTCCTACCGCGGGACGGGTTCCTCTGGAAACACCATATATTTT
.	.	TRBV6-5	TRBJ1-3	CASSYGGSSSGNTIYF	TGTGCCAGCAGTTACGGCGGCAGCTCCTCTGGAAACACCATATATTTT
TRBD1	.	TRBV3-1/TRBV3-2	TRBJ1-2	CASSPDRAYGYTF	TGTGCCAGCAGCCCGGACAGGGCCTATGGCTACACCTTC
.	.	TRBV6-5	TRBJ2-7	CASSKRGSYEQYF	TGTGCCAGCAGTAAACGGGGCTCCTACGAGCAGTACTTC
.	.	TRBV7-9	TRBJ2-3	CASSLRTGISDTQYF	TGTGCCAGCAGCTTAAGGACCGGGATCTCAGATACGCAGTATTTT
.	.	TRBV7-8	TRBJ1-2	CASSTQGVYGYTF	TGTGCCAGCAGCACCCAGGGTGTCTATGGCTACACCTTC
.	.	TRBV12-3/TRBV12-4	TRBJ2-7	CASSLTAYEQYF	TGTGCCAGCAGTTTGACAGCCTACGAGCAGTACTTC
.	once	TRBV5-8	TRBJ2-1	CASSFILAAGFF	TGTGCCAGCAGCTTTATCCTAGCCGCCGGGTTCTTC
TRBD1	.	TRBV11-2	TRBJ1-5	CASSFLSGGWNQPQHF	TGTGCCAGCAGCTTCTTATCAGGGGGCTGGAATCAGCCCCAGCATTTT
TRBD2	.	TRBV2	TRBJ2-3	CASSTGTSGTHTQYF	TGTGCCAGCAGTACCGGGACTAGCGGGACGCATACGCAGTATTTT
TRBD1	.	TRBV6-5	TRBJ1-5	CASTSGQGIDQPQHF	TGTGCCAGTACAAGCGGACAGGGAATAGATCAGCCCCAGCATTTT
TRBD1	.	TRBV5-1	TRBJ2-1	CASSLDRGQKNEQFF	TGCGCCAGCAGCTTGGACAGGGGGCAGAAAAATGAGCAGTTCTTC
.	few	TRBV28	TRBJ1-6	CASSLRTVGYNSPLHF	TGTGCCAGCAGTCTGAGGACAGTTGGCTATAATTCACCCCTCCACTTT
.	.	TRBV28	TRBJ1-5	CATLIGNQPQHF	TGTGCCACCCTGATAGGCAATCAGCCCCAGCATTTT
.	.	TRBV7-2	TRBJ2-7	CASSLEGLSSYEQYF	TGTGCCAGCAGCTTAGAGGGACTGAGCTCCTACGAGCAGTACTTC
.	.	TRBV21-1	TRBJ2-3	CASSNRAGGSTDTQYF	TGTGCCAGCAGCAACCGAGCGGGAGGATCCACAGATACGCAGTATTTT
TRBD2	.	TRBV9	TRBJ2-3	CASSRAGGQSDTQYF	TGTGCCAGCAGTCGCGCGGGAGGGCAGTCAGATACGCAGTATTTT
TRBD2	.	TRBV2	TRBJ2-3	CASSEPGLAGVLSTDTQYF	TGTGCCAGCAGTGAGCCGGGACTAGCGGGAGTCCTTAGCACAGATACGCAGTATTTT
.	.	TRBV7-2	TRBJ1-2	CASSPQGGAMAYGYTF	TGTGCCAGCAGCCCTCAAGGGGGGGCAATGGCCTATGGCTACACCTTC
.	.	TRBV18	TRBJ2-3	CASSPPTVTDTQYF	TGTGCCAGCTCACCACCGACAGTTACAGATACGCAGTATTTT
.	.	TRBV18	TRBJ2-7	CASSPSVYNYEQYF	TGTGCCAGCTCACCCAGCGTATACAACTACGAGCAGTACTTC
.	.	TRBV4-1	TRBJ1-3	CASSLLWGEGNTIYF	TGCGCCAGCAGCCTTCTCTGGGGGGAAGGAAACACCATATATTTT
TRBD2	.	TRBV27	TRBJ2-2	CASSRALAGGTGELFF	TGTGCCAGCAGCCGAGCTTTAGCGGGAGGGACCGGGGAGCTGTTTTTT